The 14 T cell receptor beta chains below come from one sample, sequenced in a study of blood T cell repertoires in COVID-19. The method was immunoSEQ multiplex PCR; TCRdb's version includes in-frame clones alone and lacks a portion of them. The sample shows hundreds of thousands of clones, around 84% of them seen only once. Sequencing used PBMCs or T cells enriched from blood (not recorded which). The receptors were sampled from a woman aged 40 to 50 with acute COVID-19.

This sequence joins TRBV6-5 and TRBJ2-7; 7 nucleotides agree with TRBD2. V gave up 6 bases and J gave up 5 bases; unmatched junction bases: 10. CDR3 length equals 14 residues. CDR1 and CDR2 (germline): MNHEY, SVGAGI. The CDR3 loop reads CASRLAWSGHEQYF. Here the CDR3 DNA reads TGTGCCAGCAGACTAGCGTGGTCCGGTCACGAGCAGTACTTC.

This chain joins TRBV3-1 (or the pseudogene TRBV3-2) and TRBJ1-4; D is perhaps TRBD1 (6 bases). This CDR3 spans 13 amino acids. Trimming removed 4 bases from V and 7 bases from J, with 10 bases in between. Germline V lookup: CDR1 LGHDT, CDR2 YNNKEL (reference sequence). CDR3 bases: TGTGCCAGCAGCCCCCTAGGGGGTGAAAAACTGTTTTTT. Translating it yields CASSPLGGEKLFF.

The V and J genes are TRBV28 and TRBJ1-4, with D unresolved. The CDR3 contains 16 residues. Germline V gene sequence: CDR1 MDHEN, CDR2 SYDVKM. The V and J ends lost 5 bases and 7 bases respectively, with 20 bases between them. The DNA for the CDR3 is TGTGCCAGCAGTCCCCCCCGTGTAATGCTCGGTGAAAAACTGTTTTTT. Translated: CASSPPRVMLGEKLFF.

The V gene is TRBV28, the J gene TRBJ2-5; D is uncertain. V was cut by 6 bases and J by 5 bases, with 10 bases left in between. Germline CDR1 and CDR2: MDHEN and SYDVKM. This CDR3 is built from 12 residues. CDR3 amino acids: CASRSRWETQYF. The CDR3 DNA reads TGTGCCAGCAGGAGCCGTTGGGAGACCCAGTACTTC.

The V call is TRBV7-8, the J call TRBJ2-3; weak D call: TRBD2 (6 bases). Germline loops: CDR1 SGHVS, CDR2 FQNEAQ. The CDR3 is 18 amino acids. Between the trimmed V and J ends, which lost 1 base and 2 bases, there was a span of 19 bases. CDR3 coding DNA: TGTGCCAGCAGCTTAGGGGGTAGGCCTAGCGATATCACAGATACGCAGTATTTT. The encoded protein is CASSLGGRPSDITDTQYF.

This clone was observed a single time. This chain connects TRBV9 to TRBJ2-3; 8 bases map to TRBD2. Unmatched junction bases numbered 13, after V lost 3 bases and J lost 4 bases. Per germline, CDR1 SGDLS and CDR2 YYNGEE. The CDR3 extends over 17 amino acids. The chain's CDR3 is CASSEQPGLVFPDTQYF. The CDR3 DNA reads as TGTGCCAGCAGCGAGCAACCGGGACTAGTGTTCCCAGATACGCAGTATTTT.

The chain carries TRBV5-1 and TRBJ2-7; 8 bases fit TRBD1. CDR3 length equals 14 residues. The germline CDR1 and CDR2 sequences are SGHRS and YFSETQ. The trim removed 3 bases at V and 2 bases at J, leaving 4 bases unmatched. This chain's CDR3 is CASSSPGQAYEQYF. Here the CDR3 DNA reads TGCGCCAGCAGCTCACCGGGACAGGCCTACGAGCAGTACTTC. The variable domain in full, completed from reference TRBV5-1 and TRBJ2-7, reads KAGVTQTPRYLIKTRGQQVTLSCSPISGHRSVSWYQQTPGQGLQFLFEYFSETQRNKGNFPGRFSGRQFSNSRSEMNVSTLELGDSALYLCASSSPGQAYEQYFGPGTRLTVT.

This CDR3 reads CASSLIRGQYNEQFF. DNA of the CDR3: TGTGCCAGCAGTTTAATTCGGGGACAGTACAATGAGCAGTTCTTC. The gene calls are TRBV28 and TRBJ2-1, with 7 bases lining up with TRBD1. Germline V CDR1 and CDR2: MDHEN, SYDVKM. With V trimmed by 2 bases and J by 4 bases, 5 bases remained unmatched. The CDR3 totals 15 residues.

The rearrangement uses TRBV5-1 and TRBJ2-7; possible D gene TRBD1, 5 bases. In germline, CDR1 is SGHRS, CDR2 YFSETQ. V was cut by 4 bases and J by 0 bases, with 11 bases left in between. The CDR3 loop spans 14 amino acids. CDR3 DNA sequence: TGCGCCAGCAGCACGGACACCCTCTCCTACGAGCAGTACTTC. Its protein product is CASSTDTLSYEQYF.

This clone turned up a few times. CDR3 in DNA: TGTGCCAGCAGCGAAACGGACAGGGCACACTCCTCTGGGGCCAACGTCCTGACTTTC. Protein sequence: CASSETDRAHSSGANVLTF. The chain couples TRBV9 to TRBJ2-6; 8 bases match TRBD1. Germline-derived CDR1 and CDR2 are SGDLS and YYNGEE. V shed 3 bases, J shed 0 bases, and the junction held 11 bases outside the gene matches. There are 19 residues in the CDR3. The variable domain in full, with the rest retrieved from reference TRBV9 and TRBJ2-6, is DSGVTQTPKHLITATGQRVTLRCSPRSGDLSVYWYQQSLDQGLQFLIQYYNGEERAKGNILERFSAQQFPDLHSELNLSSLELGDSALYFCASSETDRAHSSGANVLTFGAGSRLTVL.

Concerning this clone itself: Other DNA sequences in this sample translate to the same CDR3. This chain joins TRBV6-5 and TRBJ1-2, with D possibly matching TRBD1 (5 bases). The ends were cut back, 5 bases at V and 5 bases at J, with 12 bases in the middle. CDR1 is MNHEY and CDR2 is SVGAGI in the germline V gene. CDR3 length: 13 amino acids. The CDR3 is CASSPDSSYGYTF. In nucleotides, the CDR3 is TGTGCCAGCAGTCCAGACAGTTCGTATGGCTACACCTTC.

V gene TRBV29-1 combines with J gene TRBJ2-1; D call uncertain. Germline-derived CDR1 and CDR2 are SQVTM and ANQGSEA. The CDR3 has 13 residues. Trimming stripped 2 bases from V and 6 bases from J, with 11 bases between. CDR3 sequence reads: CSVEPRLGNEQFF. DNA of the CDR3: TGCAGCGTTGAACCCCGACTCGGCAATGAGCAGTTCTTC.

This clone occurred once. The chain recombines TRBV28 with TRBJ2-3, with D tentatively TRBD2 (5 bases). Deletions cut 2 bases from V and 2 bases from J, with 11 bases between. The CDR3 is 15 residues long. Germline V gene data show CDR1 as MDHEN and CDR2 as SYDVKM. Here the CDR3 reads CASSLNGIVTDTQYF. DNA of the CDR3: TGTGCCAGCAGTTTAAACGGGATAGTCACAGATACGCAGTATTTT.

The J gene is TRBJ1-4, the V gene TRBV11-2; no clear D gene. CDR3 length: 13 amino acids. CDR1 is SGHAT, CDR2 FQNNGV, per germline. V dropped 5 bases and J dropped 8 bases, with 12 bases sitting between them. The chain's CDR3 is CASSTRTGEKLFF. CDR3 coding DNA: TGTGCCAGCAGCACCCGGACGGGAGAAAAACTGTTTTTT.